A single sample gave rise to the 24 T cell receptor beta chains below, sequenced in a study of blood T cell repertoires in COVID-19. Method: immunoSEQ multiplex PCR; TCRdb's copy keeps in-frame clones and lacks some. The data contain about 59,000 clones, 90% to 95% of them singletons. The sample consisted of peripheral blood. These receptors were collected from a human donor in a cohort sampled during active COVID-19.

The rearrangement links TRBV5-1 to TRBJ1-1; no firm D call. The germline V gene has CDR1 SGHRS and CDR2 YFSETQ. V was pared by 0 bases and J by 1 base, with 13 bases between. CDR3 size: 16 residues. Here the CDR3 DNA reads TGCGCCAGCAGCTTGGCGGGGAGCTCCGGGAACACTGAAGCTTTCTTT. It is translated as CASSLAGSSGNTEAFF.

The chain carries TRBV6-5 and TRBJ1-1, with D maybe TRBD1 (6 bases). The CDR3 spans 13 residues. V was clipped by 6 bases and J by 4 bases, with 12 bases between them. Per germline, CDR1 MNHEY and CDR2 SVGAGI. The CDR3 nucleotides read TGTGCCAGCAGACAAACAGGGCTCACTGAAGCTTTCTTT. Encoded protein: CASRQTGLTEAFF.

The chain uses TRBV28 and TRBJ2-7; TRBD2 agrees at 8 bases. This CDR3 spans 15 amino acids. Per the germline V gene, CDR1 is MDHEN and CDR2 is SYDVKM. The ends lost 6 bases at V and 2 bases at J; junction bases unmatched: 9. CDR3 amino acids: CASRSKRENPYEQYF. The DNA for the CDR3 is TGTGCCAGCAGGTCTAAGCGGGAGAACCCCTACGAGCAGTACTTC.

This chain connects TRBV28 to TRBJ2-5, with TRBD1 identical over 8 bases. CDR3 length: 15 residues. Germline V gene lookup returns CDR1 MDHEN and CDR2 SYDVKM. V dropped 6 bases and J dropped 3; count of bases not matched to a gene: 9. Written as DNA, the CDR3 is TGTGCCAGCAGCTCGACAGGGGCGATTGAAGAGACCCAGTACTTC. It codes for CASSSTGAIEETQYF.

The chain combines TRBV27 with TRBJ1-2, with D unclear. V was cut by 3 bases and J by 6 bases, with 17 bases left in between. The CDR3 covers 15 residues. Germline CDR1 MNHEY, CDR2 SMNVEV (reference sequence). CDR3 sequence reads: CASSFAGSLPDGYTF. As DNA, the CDR3 is TGTGCCAGCAGTTTCGCGGGCAGCCTCCCTGATGGCTACACCTTC.

The chain is built from TRBV6-5 and TRBJ1-2; D is unclear. V lost 6 bases, J lost 0 bases, and 14 bases lay in between. Germline CDR1 is MNHEY and CDR2 is SVGAGI. This CDR3 region has 15 residues. CDR3 amino acids: CASRSLQVPNYGYTF. The CDR3 DNA reads TGTGCCAGCAGGAGTCTCCAGGTTCCTAACTATGGCTACACCTTC.

This chain uses TRBV5-1 with TRBJ2-2; 7 bases fit TRBD1. The V gene end was trimmed by 4 bases and the J gene end by 1 base; junction bases not matched to a gene: 4. CDR3 length: 15 residues. The germline gives CDR1 SGHRS, CDR2 YFSETQ. CDR3 sequence reads: CASSDRQGNTGELFF. The CDR3 DNA sequence: TGCGCCAGCAGCGACCGACAGGGGAACACCGGGGAGCTGTTTTTT. The full variable domain, in which reference TRBV5-1 and TRBJ2-2 provide the parts outside the CDR3, is KAGVTQTPRYLIKTRGQQVTLSCSPISGHRSVSWYQQTPGQGLQFLFEYFSETQRNKGNFPGRFSGRQFSNSRSEMNVSTLELGDSALYLCASSDRQGNTGELFFGEGSRLTVL.

This chain joins TRBV6-2 or TRBV6-3 and TRBJ2-2; maybe TRBD2 (5 bases). Trimming removed 6 bases from V and 4 bases from J, with 15 bases in between. CDR3 size: 15 residues. Germline assignment: CDR1 MNHEY and CDR2 SVGEGT. This CDR3 reads CASSPWTYSTGELFF. Written as DNA, the CDR3 is TGTGCCAGCAGCCCCTGGACTTACTCCACCGGGGAGCTGTTTTTT.

This chain joins TRBV2 and TRBJ2-5; 8 bases map to TRBD1. From germline, CDR1 is SNHLY and CDR2 FYNNEI. V was pared by 5 bases and J by 1 base, with 3 bases of the junction left unmatched. The CDR3 extends over 14 amino acids. The CDR3: CASSYRGFQETQYF. CDR3 coding DNA: TGTGCCAGCAGTTACAGGGGGTTCCAAGAGACCCAGTACTTC.

This CDR3 is CASNPTGGGGDTQYF. CDR3 bases: TGCGCCAGCAACCCGACAGGGGGCGGCGGAGATACGCAGTATTTT. The genes are TRBV5-1 and TRBJ2-3; the match to TRBD1 covers 10 bases. The length of the CDR3 is 15 residues. V was pared by 6 bases and J by 5 bases, with 9 bases of the junction left unmatched. The germline CDR1 and CDR2 sequences are SGHRS and YFSETQ.

The chain links TRBV6-6 to TRBJ2-3; D not certain. Between the trimmed V and J ends, which lost 6 bases and 2 bases, there was a span of 6 bases. CDR3 length equals 12 residues. Germline V lookup: CDR1 MNHNY, CDR2 SVGAGI (reference sequence). This chain's CDR3 is CASRLTTDTQYF. CDR3 nucleotides: TGTGCCAGCAGACTTACCACAGATACGCAGTATTTT.

The CDR3 DNA follows: TGTGCCAGCAGCGTCGGGGGCTCTGGGGCCAACGTCCTGACTTTC. Amino acids: CASSVGGSGANVLTF. This chain connects TRBV7-3 to TRBJ2-6; D is possibly TRBD2 (6 bases). Germline lookup yields CDR1 SGHTA and CDR2 FQGTGA. V was pared by 5 bases and J by 0 bases, with 8 bases between. The CDR3 has 15 residues.

The rearrangement links TRBV15 to TRBJ2-5; D call uncertain. V was pared by 1 base and J by 2 bases, with 5 bases between. The CDR3 is 13 residues long. Germline V lookup: CDR1 LNHNV, CDR2 YYDKDF (reference sequence). The CDR3 DNA sequence: TGTGCCACCAGCAGAGCAGAACAAGAGACCCAGTACTTC. Translating gives CATSRAEQETQYF.

The V gene is TRBV6-5, the J gene TRBJ2-3; D might be TRBD2 (5 bases). Germline V gene lookup returns CDR1 MNHEY and CDR2 SVGAGI. This CDR3 has 15 residues. The ends were cut back, 2 bases at V and 5 bases at J, with 14 bases in the middle. The CDR3 sequence: CASSYELRVRDTQYF. For the CDR3, the DNA is TGTGCCAGCAGTTACGAATTGAGGGTCCGAGATACGCAGTATTTT.

This clone has just one count. The gene calls are TRBV27 and TRBJ1-2, with 11 bases fitting TRBD1. The ends lost 6 bases at V and 7 bases at J; junction bases unmatched: 7. This CDR3 region has 14 residues. CDR1 is MNHEY and CDR2 is SMNVEV in the germline V gene (reference sequence). The CDR3 region is CASRIGQGAGGYTF. The DNA for the CDR3 is TGTGCCAGCAGGATCGGACAGGGGGCTGGTGGCTACACCTTC.

This chain connects TRBV28 to TRBJ1-1; 9 positions agree with TRBD1. Unmatched junction bases numbered 3, after V lost 4 bases and J lost 3 bases. CDR1 and CDR2 from the germline V gene are MDHEN and SYDVKM. CDR3 length equals 14 residues. Here the CDR3 reads CASSSGQGYTEAFF. In DNA form, the CDR3 reads TGTGCCAGCAGTTCCGGACAGGGGTACACTGAAGCTTTCTTT.

Here the CDR3 DNA reads TGTGCCAGCAGTTATCCGACAGGATATAGCAATCAGCCCCAGCATTTT. Its protein is CASSYPTGYSNQPQHF. The gene calls are TRBV6-2 or TRBV6-3 and TRBJ1-5; weak D call: TRBD1 (6 bases). Trimming cost V 3 bases and J 0 bases, with 12 bases left between them. The CDR3 extends over 16 amino acids. The germline V gene has CDR1 MNHEY and CDR2 SVGEGT.

This rearrangement joins TRBV19 to TRBJ1-2; D perhaps matches TRBD1 (5 bases). V lost 5 bases, J lost 7 bases, and 11 bases lay in between. CDR3 size: 12 residues. CDR1 LNHDA and CDR2 SQIVND come from the germline V gene (reference sequence). The CDR3 reads CASSGVRAGYTF. DNA for the CDR3: TGTGCCAGTAGTGGTGTCAGGGCTGGCTACACCTTC.

The V call is TRBV5-4, the J call TRBJ2-3; 14 bases align to TRBD2. The CDR3 loop spans 15 amino acids. CDR1 is SGHNT and CDR2 is YYREEE in the germline V gene (reference sequence). V was pared by 5 bases and J by 4 bases, with 3 bases of the junction left unmatched. The CDR3 DNA reads TGTGCCAGCAGTTCGGGACTAGCGGGAGCAGATACGCAGTATTTT. It encodes CASSSGLAGADTQYF.

The chain joins TRBV27 to TRBJ2-1; D might be TRBD2 (8 bases). The germline V gene has CDR1 MNHEY and CDR2 SMNVEV (reference sequence). V was pared by 5 bases and J by 5 bases, with 13 bases between. The CDR3 length is 14 residues. CDR3 in DNA: TGTGCCAGCAGTAGGGGGCGGGGGGACAATGAGCAGTTCTTC. Amino acids: CASSRGRGDNEQFF.

This CDR3 reads CASSPQGNQPQHF. The CDR3, as DNA: TGTGCCAGCAGTCCCCAGGGCAATCAGCCCCAGCATTTT. V is TRBV6-4 and J is TRBJ1-5; D not resolved. Between the trimmed V and J ends, which lost 5 bases and 2 bases, there was a span of 7 bases. This CDR3 comprises 13 residues. Germline V gene lookup returns CDR1 MRHNA and CDR2 SNTAGT.

V and J are TRBV7-2 and TRBJ2-7, with 7 positions matching TRBD2. Germline V gene sequence: CDR1 SGHTA, CDR2 FQGNSA. The CDR3 spans 13 residues. The V segment lost 7 bases and the J segment 4 bases; nucleotides outside the gene matches: 7. CDR3 sequence: CASTGRAGYEQYF. CDR3 bases: TGTGCCAGCACTGGGAGGGCGGGATACGAGCAGTACTTC.

CDR3 in amino acids: CASSVNSGGVGTQYF. In DNA, the CDR3 is TGTGCCAGCAGCGTAAATAGCGGGGGAGTCGGGACCCAGTACTTC. J is TRBJ2-5 and V is TRBV9; 9 nucleotides match TRBD2. J was trimmed by 7 bases and V by 1 base; bases with no gene match: 8. The CDR3 runs to 15 residues. CDR1 is SGDLS, CDR2 YYNGEE, per germline.

This clone was detected only a few times. The chain recombines TRBV19 with TRBJ2-5; D not certain. This CDR3 is 14 amino acids long. V lost 2 bases, J lost 5 bases, and 12 bases lay in between. CDR1 LNHDA and CDR2 SQIVND come from the germline V gene (reference sequence). The CDR3 bases are TGTGCCAGTAGTATATTGGCAGGTCACGAGACCCAGTACTTC. As protein: CASSILAGHETQYF.